The clone carrying this T cell receptor beta chain was observed at least ten times. Unique molecular identifiers were incorporated when the TCRbeta library was constructed. TCRdb processed the PCR reads anew with MiXCR; each CDR3 protein has one entry. In the table there are some 450,000 distinct CDR3 sequences, 43% of which are singletons. The data stem from a study of T-cell reconstitution after alpha-beta-depleted transplantation in children. Germline values: CDR1 SGHTA, CDR2 FQGNSA. The V gene end was trimmed by 5 bases and the J gene end by 1 base; junction bases not matched to a gene: 0. The CDR3 consists of 16 residues.

The chain recombines TRBV7-2 with TRBJ2-2; the match to TRBD2 covers 14 bases. This clonotype was sampled from a girl aged 2 to 9 with aplastic anemia, due to receive a stem cell transplant. Sequencing used PBMCs, obtained before TCRalphabeta/CD19-depleted stem cell transplant. For the CDR3, the DNA is TGTGCCAGCAGCGGGACTAGCGGGAGGAACACCGGGGAGCTGTTTTTT. This translates into CASSGTSGRNTGELFF.